Listed here are 8 T cell receptor beta chains from one sample, sequenced in a study of human T cells and chemical hapten exposure. TCRdb passed the RACE reads through MiXCR, listing each CDR3 protein once. The sample consists of under 450,000 distinct CDR3 sequences, more than 4.5% of them appearing once. The time point here: patch test 1, 2 weeks after DPC sensitization. The sample's treatment: therapeutic diphenylcyclopropenone sensitization with weekly scalp DPC. The material was whole blood, obtained in connection with sensitization to the hapten diphenylcyclopropenone (DPC). Every receptor here comes from a woman aged 45-65 years with alopecia areata. Some clones in this sample may be carry-over from other donors' samples.

A few counts support this clonotype. The chain links TRBV18 to TRBJ2-1, with D possibly being TRBD2 (6 bases). CDR3 length equals 14 residues. Between the trimmed V and J ends, which lost 3 bases and 8 bases, there was a span of 14 bases. The V gene's germline CDR1 is KGHSH and CDR2 LQKENI. CDR3 sequence (DNA): TGTGCCAGCTCACCCCAGGGTGGAGGGGATGAGCAGTTCTTC. Translating it yields CASSPQGGGDEQFF.

At least ten counts were recorded for this clonotype. The chain combines TRBV20-1 with TRBJ2-1; 11 bases fit TRBD2. The CDR3 extends over 15 amino acids. Unmatched junction bases numbered 4, after V lost 0 bases and J lost 6 bases. Germline V lookup: CDR1 DFQATT, CDR2 SNEGSKA (reference sequence). The CDR3 reads CSARDMGLAVNEQFF. CDR3 in DNA: TGCAGTGCTAGAGATATGGGACTAGCGGTCAATGAGCAGTTCTTC.

This clonotype was observed many times. The chain couples TRBV9 to TRBJ2-7, with D perhaps TRBD2 (6 bases). This CDR3 contains 15 residues. V was trimmed by 4 bases and J by 4 bases, leaving 18 bases between them. Germline CDR1 is SGDLS and CDR2 is YYNGEE. The CDR3 spells CASSPEAGGVYEQYF. The CDR3 DNA sequence: TGTGCCAGCAGCCCTGAAGCAGGAGGGGTATACGAGCAGTACTTC. Full variable domain (remainder filled in from reference TRBV9 and TRBJ2-7): DSGVTQTPKHLITATGQRVTLRCSPRSGDLSVYWYQQSLDQGLQFLIQYYNGEERAKGNILERFSAQQFPDLHSELNLSSLELGDSALYFCASSPEAGGVYEQYFGPGTRLTVT.

The chain is built from TRBV6-5 and TRBJ1-6; 7 positions agree with TRBD1. The germline V gene encodes CDR1 MNHEY and CDR2 SVGAGI. The CDR3 consists of 12 residues. Losses at the gene ends were 9 bases for V and 7 bases for J; bases not matched to a gene: 3. This chain's CDR3 is CASGTANSPLHF. In DNA form, the CDR3 reads TGTGCCAGTGGGACAGCCAATTCACCCCTCCACTTT.

The chain carries TRBV12-5 and TRBJ1-3, with D unresolved. Germline V gene data show CDR1 as LGHNT and CDR2 as FRNRAP. The CDR3 spans 12 residues. Trimming left V 6 bases short and J 10 bases short, with 13 bases between. In DNA, the CDR3 is TGTGCTAGTGGCCCCGACCACCGGACCATATATTTT. Its translation is CASGPDHRTIYF.

This clonotype was observed a handful of times. The V call is TRBV6-5, the J call TRBJ2-1; tentatively, D is TRBD1 or TRBD2 (5 bases each). This CDR3 comprises 15 residues. The germline V gene has CDR1 MNHEY and CDR2 SVGAGI. V lost 5 bases to trimming and J lost 4 bases, with 15 bases between them. CDR3 protein: CASSHPGATYNEQFF. Written as DNA, the CDR3 is TGTGCCAGCAGTCATCCCGGGGCTACGTACAATGAGCAGTTCTTC.

This clonotype was counted many times. The J gene is TRBJ2-3, the V gene TRBV19; D unclear. The V end was cut by 0 bases, the J end by 2 bases, with 9 bases between. CDR3 size: 15 residues. Germline CDR1 is LNHDA and CDR2 is SQIVND (reference sequence). The CDR3 spells CASSIDQSSTDTQYF. CDR3 nucleotide sequence: TGTGCCAGTAGTATAGATCAGTCCTCCACAGATACGCAGTATTTT.

This clonotype was seen only a few times. The rearrangement joins TRBV19 to TRBJ1-2, with TRBD1 as a possible D gene (5 bases). This CDR3 contains 10 residues. Trimming shortened V by 10 bases and J by 6 bases, and 9 bases separated the two germline ends. Germline-derived CDR1 and CDR2 are LNHDA and SQIVND (reference sequence). The CDR3 is CATLGDGYTF. The CDR3 DNA reads as TGTGCCACCCTAGGGGATGGCTACACCTTC.